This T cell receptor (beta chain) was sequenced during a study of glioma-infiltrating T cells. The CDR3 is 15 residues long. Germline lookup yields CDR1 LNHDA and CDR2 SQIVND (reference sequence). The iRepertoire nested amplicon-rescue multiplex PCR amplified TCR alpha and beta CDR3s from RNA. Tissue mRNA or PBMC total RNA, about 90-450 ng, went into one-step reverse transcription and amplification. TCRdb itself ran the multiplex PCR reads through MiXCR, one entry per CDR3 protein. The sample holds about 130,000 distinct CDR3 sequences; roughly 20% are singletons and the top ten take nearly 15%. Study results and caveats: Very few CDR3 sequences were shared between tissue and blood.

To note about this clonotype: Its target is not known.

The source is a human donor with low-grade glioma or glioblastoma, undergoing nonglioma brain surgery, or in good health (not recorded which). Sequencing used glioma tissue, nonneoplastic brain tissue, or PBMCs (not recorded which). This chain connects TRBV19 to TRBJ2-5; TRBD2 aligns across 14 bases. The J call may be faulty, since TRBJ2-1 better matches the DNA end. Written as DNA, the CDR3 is TGTGCCAGTAGAACGACTAGCGGGAGGGCCGAGACCCAGTTCTTC. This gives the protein CASRTTSGRAETQFF.